These 8 T cell receptor beta chains share one sample of origin, sequenced in a study of cytomegalovirus exposure and HLA in healthy donors. The PCR contained 60 Vbeta and 13 Jbeta primers. The repertoire was sequenced with immunoSEQ multiplex PCR; TCRdb's copy has only in-frame clones and lacks some. The table lists roughly 200,000 clones, just under 80% of them singletons. The sequenced sample consisted of PBMCs. All receptors come from a female donor in good health and CMV-seronegative.

This clone has only one observation. V gene TRBV5-1 combines with J gene TRBJ2-7; 14 bases fit TRBD2. Germline trimming cut 4 bases from V and 2 bases from J; bases unmatched to any gene: 5. The CDR3 runs to 16 residues. Germline loops: CDR1 SGHRS, CDR2 YFSETQ. CDR3 sequence: CASSPGLAGDPYEQYF. CDR3 sequence (DNA): TGCGCCAGCAGCCCGGGACTAGCGGGGGATCCCTACGAGCAGTACTTC.

In the case of this clone: Different DNA sequences within this sample yield the same CDR3. The chain employs TRBV2 and TRBJ1-2; 7 bases are a match to TRBD1. The germline V gene has CDR1 SNHLY and CDR2 FYNNEI. There are 14 residues in the CDR3. The junction had 6 bases not matched to a gene; V was cut back by 6 bases and J by 2 bases. The CDR3 bases are TGTGCCAGCAGGGGTACGGGACAGAACTATGGCTACACCTTC. Protein product: CASRGTGQNYGYTF.

This clone has more than one count but fewer than ten. This chain joins TRBV7-9 and TRBJ2-7; 7 bases match TRBD2. With 0 bases clipped from V and 6 bases from J, the junction kept 2 bases outside the gene matches. The CDR3 totals 13 residues. Germline V CDR1 and CDR2: SEHNR, FQNEAQ (reference sequence). CDR3 DNA: TGTGCCAGCAGCTTAGCGGGAGGGCGCGAGCAGTACTTC. Protein sequence: CASSLAGGREQYF.

This clone came up once. This chain connects TRBV19 to TRBJ1-1, with unresolved D. V was trimmed by 3 bases and J by 7 bases, leaving 12 bases between them. The CDR3 covers 13 residues. Germline-derived CDR1 and CDR2 are LNHDA and SQIVND (reference sequence). The CDR3 coding sequence is TGTGCCAGTAGTATTGACGGGGTCGGTGAAGCTTTCTTT. It translates to CASSIDGVGEAFF.

The chain employs TRBV7-8 and TRBJ2-3; 9 bases are a match to TRBD1. CDR1 SGHVS and CDR2 FQNEAQ come from the germline V gene. The CDR3 sequence is 16 residues long. The trim removed 1 base at V and 3 bases at J, leaving 5 bases unmatched. CDR3 region: CASSLVRQGGTDTQYF. Written as DNA, the CDR3 is TGTGCCAGCAGCTTAGTTAGACAGGGGGGGACAGATACGCAGTATTTT.

This clone was counted a single time. CDR3 protein: CASSELLNYGYTF. The CDR3 DNA follows: TGTGCCAGCAGTGAACTGTTGAACTATGGCTACACCTTC. The chain is built from TRBV6-1 and TRBJ1-2; D call uncertain. V lost 2 bases to trimming and J lost 2 bases, with 6 bases between them. This CDR3 is 13 amino acids long. Per the germline V gene, CDR1 is MNHNS and CDR2 is SASEGT.

The rearrangement joins TRBV7-9 to TRBJ2-7; the match to TRBD1 covers 7 bases. CDR1 SEHNR and CDR2 FQNEAQ come from the germline V gene (reference sequence). The CDR3 extends over 17 amino acids. V shed 4 bases and J 3 bases; nucleotides not matched to a gene: 15. DNA of the CDR3: TGTGCCAGCAGCTCAAATTCCCGGACAGGCCCCCTCTACGAGCAGTACTTC. Translating gives CASSSNSRTGPLYEQYF.

The rearrangement joins TRBV19 to TRBJ1-4; TRBD1 matches 9 bases. Germline CDR1 LNHDA, CDR2 SQIVND (reference sequence). The ends lost 5 bases at V and 1 base at J; junction bases unmatched: 11. The CDR3 is 18 residues long. The DNA for the CDR3 is TGTGCCAGTAGTGCCCATTTGACAGGGGGACTAACTAATGAAAAACTGTTTTTT. Translated: CASSAHLTGGLTNEKLFF. Looking up the rest from reference TRBV19 and TRBJ1-4 gives the full variable domain: DGGITQSPKYLFRKEGQNVTLSCEQNLNHDAMYWYRQDPGQGLRLIYYSQIVNDFQKGDIAEGYSVSREKKESFPLTVTSAQKNPTAFYLCASSAHLTGGLTNEKLFFGSGTQLSVL.